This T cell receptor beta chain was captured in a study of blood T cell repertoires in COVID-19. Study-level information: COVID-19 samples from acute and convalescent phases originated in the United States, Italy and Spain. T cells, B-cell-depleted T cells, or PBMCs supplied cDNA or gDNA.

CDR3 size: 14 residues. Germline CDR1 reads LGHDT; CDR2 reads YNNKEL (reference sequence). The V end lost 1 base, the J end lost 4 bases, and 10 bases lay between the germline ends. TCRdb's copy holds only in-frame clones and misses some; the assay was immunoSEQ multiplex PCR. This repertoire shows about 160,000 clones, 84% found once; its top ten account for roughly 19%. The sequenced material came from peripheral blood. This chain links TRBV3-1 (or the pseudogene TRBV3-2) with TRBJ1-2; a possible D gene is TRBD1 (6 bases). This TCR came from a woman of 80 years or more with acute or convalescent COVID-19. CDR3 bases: TGTGCCAGCAGCCAAGCGTGGGGGCCCTATGGCTACACCTTC. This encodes CASSQAWGPYGYTF.